This T cell receptor beta chain came from a study of regulatory T cells in long-lasting Graves disease. With 3 bases removed from V and 6 bases from J, the gap between germline ends came to 5 bases. The CDR3 consists of 12 residues. Germline V CDR1 and CDR2: LGHDT, YNNKEL (reference sequence). This clonotype was picked up many times. As yet, its antigen is unknown. The time point here: persistent/refractory GD, antithyroid drugs over 5 years with positive TRAb. PBMC RNA served as the TCR library source. General observations from the study: TRBV28, TRBJ1-2 and TRBJ2-5 emerged as the favored segments in persistent disease.

CDR3-region Arm-PCR and iRepertoire HTBI primers produced the TCR beta libraries. In the original processing: Identified segments across samples numbered roughly 62 TRBV and approximately 15 TRBJ. TCRdb passed the multiplex PCR reads through MiXCR, listing each CDR3 protein once. TCRdb, rather than the study authors, made the V and J calls. The profile shows about 430,000 distinct CDR3 sequences, 21% of them singletons. The receptor comes from a female donor with Graves disease. The sequences come from peripheral blood mononuclear cells (PBMCs), collected when the disease was refractory, from a patient treated with antithyroid drugs. The chain is built from TRBV3-1 and TRBJ2-2, with unresolved D. In nucleotides, the CDR3 is TGTGCCAGCAGCCATGCCCCCGGGGAGCTGTTTTTT. It is translated as CASSHAPGELFF.